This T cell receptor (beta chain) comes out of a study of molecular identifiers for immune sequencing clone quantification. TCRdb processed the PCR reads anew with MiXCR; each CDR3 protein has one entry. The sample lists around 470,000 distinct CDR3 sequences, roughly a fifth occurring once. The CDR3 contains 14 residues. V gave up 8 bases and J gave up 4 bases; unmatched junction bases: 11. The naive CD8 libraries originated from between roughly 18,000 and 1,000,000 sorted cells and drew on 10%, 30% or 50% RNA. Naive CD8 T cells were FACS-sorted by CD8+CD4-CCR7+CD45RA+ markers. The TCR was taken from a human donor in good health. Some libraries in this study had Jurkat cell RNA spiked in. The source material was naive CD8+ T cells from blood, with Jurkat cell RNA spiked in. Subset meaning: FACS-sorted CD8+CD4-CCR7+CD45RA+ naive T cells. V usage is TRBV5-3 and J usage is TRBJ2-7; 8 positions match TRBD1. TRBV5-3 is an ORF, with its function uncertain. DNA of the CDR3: TGTGCCAGCAGCAATCGGGACAGGAAATACGAGCAGTACTTC. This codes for CASSNRDRKYEQYF.